A selection of T cell receptor beta chains follows, all from one sample in a study of memory CD4+ T cells and cytomegalovirus serostatus. Measured with immunoSEQ multiplex PCR; TCRdb has only the in-frame clones, and not every one. The sample shows over 40,000 clones, about 85% of them seen only once. The sequencing sample was made of memory CD4+ T cells from blood. The receptors come from an adult in good health and CMV-seronegative. CDR3s include the opening cysteine and the closing phenylalanine or tryptophan. A D gene is named only where the DNA matches it firmly. Clone size appears in some rows only: once, few, many, or a class for an expanded clone.

clone_size d_call j_call v_call cdr3_nt cdr3_aa
- - TRBJ2-5 TRBV7-2 TGTGCCAGCAGTCCGGCCGGCGCGGAGACCCAGTACTTC CASSPAGAETQYF
- TRBD1 TRBJ1-4 TRBV6-6 TGTGCCAGCAGTTACTCGGGGGGAGGACAGGCTGAAAAACTGTTTTTT CASSYSGGGQAEKLFF
- - TRBJ1-1 TRBV7-2 TGTGCCAGCAGTCCGAGACTCCAGATGAACACTGAAGCTTTCTTT CASSPRLQMNTEAFF
- - TRBJ1-1 TRBV7-2 TGTGCCAGCAGCGTCGGACGGTTGAACACTGAAGCTTTCTTT CASSVGRLNTEAFF
- TRBD1 TRBJ2-3 TRBV28 TGTGCCAGCACCACCTTCTCCGGGACAGGGTGGTATTTT CASTTFSGTGWYF
- - TRBJ1-1 TRBV7-2 TGTGCCAGCAGCTTAGCGGGGGGGAACACTGAAGCTTTCTTT CASSLAGGNTEAFF
few TRBD1 TRBJ1-1 TRBV9 TGTGCCAGCAGCGTAGGGGGACAGCTACTGAACACTGAAGCTTTCTTT CASSVGGQLLNTEAFF
- - TRBJ1-3 TRBV19 TGTGCCAGTCGTAGGGGGTCCGGTGACTACACCATATATTTT CASRRGSGDYTIYF
- TRBD1 TRBJ1-5 TRBV28 TGTGCCAGCAGTTTAAGAGCCGGGACAGGGGGAGGCTATCAGCCCCAGCATTTT CASSLRAGTGGGYQPQHF
- TRBD2 TRBJ2-3 TRBV5-4 TGTGCCAGCAGCTTGTTGGTAGCGGGGGATGCAGATACGCAGTATTTT CASSLLVAGDADTQYF
- - TRBJ2-3 TRBV7-7 TGTGCTAGCAGCTTGGGGGGGGCCCTCACAGATACGCAGTATTTT CASSLGGALTDTQYF
- TRBD2 TRBJ2-5 TRBV18 TGTGCCAGCTCACGTCGACTAGCGGGGATCCAAGAGACCCAGTACTTC CASSRRLAGIQETQYF
- - TRBJ1-2 TRBV4-1 TGCGCCAGCAGCCAAGCAGGGGCCCAAAACTATGGCTACACCTTC CASSQAGAQNYGYTF
- - TRBJ1-4 TRBV2 TGTGCCAGCAGTGTTCGGGCAACTAATGAAAAACTGTTTTTT CASSVRATNEKLFF
- - TRBJ2-3 TRBV29-1 TGCAGCGTTGAAGGAAATGTCGGGGATACGCAGTATTTT CSVEGNVGDTQYF
- TRBD1 TRBJ1-5 TRBV6-5 TGTGCCAGCAGTAAGACAGGGGGGTTTAATCAGCCCCAGCATTTT CASSKTGGFNQPQHF
- - TRBJ1-3 TRBV15 TGTGCCACCAAGGGTGCTGGAAACACCATATATTTT CATKGAGNTIYF
- - TRBJ1-5 TRBV29-1 TGCAGCGTTGAAGGGGACGGAGCCATGGATTTT CSVEGDGAMDF
few - TRBJ1-5 TRBV4-2 TGTGCCAGCAGCCAAGCTTTCGTACAGGGCGGGCAGCCCCAGCATTTT CASSQAFVQGGQPQHF
- - TRBJ2-3 TRBV7-2 TGTGCCAGCAGCTTAGGAGGGTTGGTCTGGACAGATACGCAGTATTTT CASSLGGLVWTDTQYF
- - TRBJ1-2 TRBV21-1 TGTGCCAGCAGCGGAGGGACAGCTATTAACTATGGCTACACCTTC CASSGGTAINYGYTF
- - TRBJ2-2 TRBV6-5 TGTGCCAGCAGTTCCGACAGAAACACCGGGGAGCTGTTTTTT CASSSDRNTGELFF
- - TRBJ2-5 TRBV5-1 TGCGCCAGCGGACCCCAGCCCCAAGGATTTGAGACCCAGTACTTC CASGPQPQGFETQYF
- - TRBJ2-1 TRBV2 TGTGCCAGCATTTTCACGGACTCCTACAATGAGCAGTTCTTC CASIFTDSYNEQFF
- - TRBJ2-3 TRBV2 TGTGCCAGCAGTGAATCGGATACGCAGTATTTT CASSESDTQYF
- - TRBJ2-1 TRBV5-6 TGTGCCAGCATCATGAGGGGGTCGGATGAGCAGTTCTTC CASIMRGSDEQFF
few - TRBJ1-1 TRBV30 TGTGCCTGGAGTAACCCTAACACTGAAGCTTTCTTT CAWSNPNTEAFF
- TRBD2 TRBJ2-3 TRBV14 TGTGCCAGCAGCCAAGTCGGGGGGGCCGGAGATACGCAGTATTTT CASSQVGGAGDTQYF
- TRBD2 TRBJ2-1 TRBV2 TGTGCCAGCAGTGATCGAGCGGGGGGATACAATGAGCAGTTCTTC CASSDRAGGYNEQFF
- - TRBJ1-5 TRBV11-2 TGTGCCAGCAGCTTAGCAGCCAATCAGCCCCAGCATTTT CASSLAANQPQHF
- TRBD2 TRBJ2-7 TRBV19 TGTGCCAGTAGTCAGTATAGCGGGATGAGCTCCTACGAGCAGTACTTC CASSQYSGMSSYEQYF
once - TRBJ2-1 TRBV5-6 TGTGCCAGCAGCCAGCCCGGGACACTAGTGGACAATGAGCAGTTCTTC CASSQPGTLVDNEQFF
- - TRBJ2-1 TRBV11-2 TGTGCCAGCAGCCCCCCGAAGGGGGGGCCAATCGCTGAGCAGTTCTTC CASSPPKGGPIAEQFF
- - TRBJ1-2 TRBV5-5 TGTGCCAGCAGCTTGTGGTCGGGGGGAGGCTACACCTTC CASSLWSGGGYTF
- - TRBJ1-5 TRBV15 TGTGCCACCAGTGCCGACGGCGGGCAGCCCCAGCATTTT CATSADGGQPQHF
- - TRBJ1-1 TRBV5-8 TGTGCCAGCAGCTTGCCGGGCGGAAGGAGAACTGAAGCTTTCTTT CASSLPGGRRTEAFF
- - TRBJ2-1 TRBV11-2 TGTGCCAGCAGCTTAGATTTGACCGTGTTTGCGTTCTTC CASSLDLTVFAFF
- TRBD1 TRBJ1-2 TRBV5-1 TGCGCCAGCAGCTTGGGGGACAGATTCTATGGCTACACCTTC CASSLGDRFYGYTF
- TRBD2 TRBJ2-7 TRBV11-2 TGTGCCAGCAGCTCGAGCGGACTAGCGGGGGGGCTCCGAAACGAGCAGTACTTC CASSSSGLAGGLRNEQYF
- - TRBJ2-2 TRBV7-2 TGTGCCAGCAGCTGGGAATATAACACCGGGGAGCTGTTTTTT CASSWEYNTGELFF
few - TRBJ2-3 TRBV7-3 TGTGCCAGCAGTCCCCAGGACCCAACAGATACGCAGTATTTT CASSPQDPTDTQYF
few - TRBJ1-1 TRBV15 TGTCTTCGTTTGGAAGCTTTCTTT CLRLEAFF
- - TRBJ2-7 TRBV2 TGTGCCAGCAGTCGCCGGACAACCTACGAGCAGTACTTC CASSRRTTYEQYF
- TRBD2 TRBJ2-1 TRBV29-1 TGCAGCGTTCTAGCGGGGGGGGAGGAGCAGTTCTTC CSVLAGGEEQFF
- - TRBJ1-2 TRBV2 TGTGCCAGCAACAAAGCTAACTATGGCTACACCTTC CASNKANYGYTF
few TRBD1 TRBJ1-1 TRBV6-5 TGTGCCAGCAGCTACAGGGGAGGTGAAGCTTTCTTT CASSYRGGEAFF
once - TRBJ1-5 TRBV19 TGTGCCAGCCGCGATAGCAATCAGCCCCAGCATTTT CASRDSNQPQHF
once - TRBJ2-6 TRBV13 TGTGCCAGCAGTCGGAGGGCTGGGGCCAACGTCCTGACTTTC CASSRRAGANVLTF
once - TRBJ2-5 TRBV30 TGTGCCTGGGACCAGAACCAAGAGACCCAGTACTTC CAWDQNQETQYF
- - TRBJ2-3 TRBV9 TGTGCCAGCAGCGTGGGCGGGGTCAGGGGAGATACGCAGTATTTT CASSVGGVRGDTQYF